The 10 T cell receptor beta chains below all came from one sample that was sequenced in a study of blood T cell repertoires in COVID-19. Here immunoSEQ multiplex PCR was the method, and the copy in TCRdb shows in-frame clones only, minus some. The top ten hold 7.9% of the sample, which has more than 90,000 clones, about nine tenths seen once. The sequenced material came from peripheral blood. Receptors originate from a man in his 70s who had recovered from COVID-19.

J is TRBJ2-7 and V is TRBV18; tentatively, D is TRBD2 (6 bases). CDR3 length equals 18 residues. The V end was cut by 4 bases, the J end by 1 base, with 23 bases between. Germline values: CDR1 KGHSH, CDR2 LQKENI. Here the CDR3 DNA reads TGTGCCAGCTCACAAGAAACAAAAAGGGGAGGTTCGTCCTACGAGCAGTACTTC. This sequence encodes CASSQETKRGGSSYEQYF.

This sequence joins TRBV3-1 (or the pseudogene TRBV3-2) and TRBJ2-4; 8 bases are shared with TRBD2. The germline V gene has CDR1 LGHDT and CDR2 YNNKEL (reference sequence). After removal of 4 bases from V and 7 bases from J, the junction contained 6 bases not matched to a gene. The CDR3 length is 14 residues. CDR3 nucleotides: TGTGCCAGCAGCCCCGGACTAGCTGATAACATTCAGTACTTC. Its protein product is CASSPGLADNIQYF.

The chain links TRBV6-6 to TRBJ2-7; possible D gene TRBD2, 6 bases. Per germline, CDR1 MNHNY and CDR2 SVGAGI (reference sequence). V shed 8 bases and J shed 7 bases, with 15 bases lying between them. The CDR3 covers 12 residues. The CDR3 sequence: CASGGGSGEQYF. CDR3 nucleotide sequence: TGTGCCAGCGGGGGAGGATCGGGAGAGCAGTACTTC.

DNA of the CDR3: TGTGCCAGCAGTACTCGTAACGGAGAAGAGACCCAGTACTTC. Translation: CASSTRNGEETQYF. The rearrangement links TRBV27 to TRBJ2-5; D gene ambiguous. The CDR3 consists of 14 residues. The V end was cut by 5 bases, the J end by 3 bases, with 13 bases between. Germline assignment: CDR1 MNHEY and CDR2 SMNVEV (reference sequence).

V and J are TRBV6-1 and TRBJ1-1, with 12 bases matching TRBD1. Losses at the gene ends were 6 bases for V and 0 bases for J; bases not matched to a gene: 2. The germline gives CDR1 MNHNS, CDR2 SASEGT. The CDR3 runs 15 residues. The CDR3 spells CASRGQGALNTEAFF. The CDR3, as DNA: TGTGCCAGCAGGGGACAGGGGGCGTTGAACACTGAAGCTTTCTTT.

The chain uses TRBV24-1 and TRBJ2-1; 9 nucleotides match TRBD2. Per germline, CDR1 KGHDR and CDR2 SFDVKD. CDR3 length: 16 amino acids. With V trimmed by 4 bases and J by 1 base, 4 bases remained unmatched. DNA for the CDR3: TGTGCCACCAGTGACCCCACTAGCGGGTCCTACAATGAGCAGTTCTTC. It specifies CATSDPTSGSYNEQFF.

This CDR3 is CASSRQNAYEQYF. Written as DNA, the CDR3 is TGTGCCAGCAGCCGACAGAACGCCTACGAGCAGTACTTC. The gene calls are TRBV9 and TRBJ2-7; possible D gene TRBD1, 5 bases. CDR1 is SGDLS and CDR2 is YYNGEE in the germline V gene. This CDR3 is built from 13 residues. V was cut by 4 bases and J by 2 bases, with 10 bases left in between.

The J gene is TRBJ2-1, the V gene TRBV6-2 or TRBV6-3; possibly TRBD1 for D (6 bases). This CDR3 has 15 amino acids. CDR1 and CDR2 (germline): MNHEY, SVGEGT. V dropped 4 bases and J dropped 2 bases, with 12 bases sitting between them. The CDR3 nucleotides read TGTGCCAGCAGTTTATTAAGGGGGACCTACAATGAGCAGTTCTTC. Translating gives CASSLLRGTYNEQFF.

The V gene is TRBV29-1, the J gene TRBJ1-5, with TRBD1 as a possible D gene (5 bases). Looked up from germline, CDR1 is SQVTM and CDR2 is ANQGSEA. This CDR3 comprises 15 residues. Trimming took off 6 bases at V and 5 bases at J, with 20 bases between the two ends. The CDR3 loop reads CSVRRDSGSDQPQHF. CDR3 DNA sequence: TGCAGCGTCCGACGGGACTCCGGAAGCGATCAGCCCCAGCATTTT.

The genes are TRBV2 and TRBJ1-6; 11 bases match TRBD1. Germline CDR1 is SNHLY and CDR2 is FYNNEI. Trimming at V came to 5 bases and at J to 9 bases, leaving 6 bases not matched to a gene. The CDR3 length is 15 residues. CDR3: CASSPGTGGGSPLHF. The CDR3 DNA reads TGTGCCAGCAGTCCGGGGACAGGGGGAGGTTCACCCCTCCACTTT.